This T cell receptor (beta chain) is drawn from a study of T cell changes during pregnancy in multiple sclerosis. Assay: immunoSEQ multiplex PCR; the TCRdb copy retains only in-frame clones and omits some. Among 70,000 to 90,000 clones listed, 90% to 95% were seen once. The CDR3 extends over 13 amino acids. Deletions cut 5 bases from V and 4 bases from J, with 12 bases between. Germline V CDR1 and CDR2: SGHVS, FQNEAQ. This chain connects TRBV7-8 to TRBJ2-7; D might be TRBD1 (6 bases). The material sequenced was PBMCs, taken in the first trimester of pregnancy. This sequence was found in a female donor in good health, serving as a control in a pregnancy study. Some clones in this sample may be carry-over from other donors' samples. The CDR3 sequence: CASSQEGGYEQYF. The CDR3 DNA sequence: TGTGCCAGCAGCCAAGAAGGGGGTTACGAGCAGTACTTC. Full variable domain (outside the CDR3, taken from reference TRBV7-8 and TRBJ2-7): GAGVSQSPRYKVAKRGQDVALRCDPISGHVSLFWYQQALGQGPEFLTYFQNEAQLDKSGLPSDRFFAERPEGSVSTLKIQRTQQEDSAVYLCASSQEGGYEQYFGPGTRLTVT.